The T cell receptor (beta chain) under discussion was sequenced for a study of identical twins (dated by TCRdb to 2015 to 2016). Describing the broader study: The study deep-sequenced TCR alpha and beta repertoires from monozygotic twins, unrelated adults of various ages and cord blood to test whether fetal clonotypes persist. To rule out contamination, replicate twin experiments were performed at different times with different library preparation protocols.

Every donor in the study was a healthy Caucasian. The germline V gene (reference sequence) specifies SEHNR as CDR1 and FQNEAQ as CDR2. At the junction V is shortened by 1 base and J by 0 bases, with 12 bases in between. The CDR3 numbers 17 residues from cysteine through phenylalanine. Only the CDR3 DNA stays, 51 bases, in frame from base 1. This clonotype is a singleton in its sample. It lacks a known antigen. No much larger clonotype is one base removed from it; base qualities were not supplied. Preparation of the library involved 5' RACE. Sequenced using an Illumina HiSeq 2000. A universal primer binding site was added through template switching, and the final cDNA carried a unique molecular identifier so that TCR cDNA molecules could be counted accurately. Specific primers in the conserved constant-segment region were used to synthesize first-strand cDNA for the TCR alpha and beta chains. To control for contamination, every cDNA library was double barcoded, receiving both a SMART-Mk sample barcode and Illumina barcodes. TruSeq adapter sequences along with Illumina sample barcodes were introduced in two successive PCR steps. TCR alpha and beta cDNA libraries were sequenced on the Illumina HiSeq platform with custom primers. Regarding the original processing steps: Raw reads were processed with MiGEC to extract unique molecular identifiers, and MiXCR was used to determine CDR3 positions. For each individual, recombination models were inferred using an EM algorithm with the repgenHMM and IGoR tools. Shared clonotypes were analyzed with the tcR package in R, and sharing was normalized by the product of cloneset sizes. To study raw recombination without the effects of thymic and clonal selection, out-of-frame nonproductive sequences were analyzed. The raw public reads went through TCRdb reprocessing: fastp at Q25, MiXCR clone calling, in-frame beta chains kept. Entries are consolidated by CDR3 protein sequence, retaining the most common genes and DNA. These V and J calls originate from TCRdb's pipeline instead of the authors' own analysis. The sample table holds more than 1.5 million distinct CDR3 sequences, of which around 29% were seen once. The leading ten clones occupy 0.27% of the sample.

Broad study findings and their caveats: Because the same donors could not be followed over many years, conclusions were based on cross-sectional statistical analysis. In beta out-of-frame sequences, excess twin sharing was weaker, because having fewer shared sequences lowered the signal-to-noise ratio. Zero-insertion analyses could be partly confounded by invariant T cells such as MAIT and iNKT, though diverse VJ usage argued against such confounding for most clonotypes. In monozygotic twins, out-of-frame TCR alpha sharing was systematically underestimated by recombination models, although the models agreed with sharing between unrelated individuals. Compared with coincidental sharing between unrelated individuals, out-of-frame TCR alpha sequences shared between twins showed an excess of sequences with low generation probability. Fewer insertions were carried by abundant cord blood beta clonotypes, a similar but weaker trend appeared in young adult naive repertoires, and no such trend appeared in memory repertoires.

The specimen sequenced was cord blood. The sequence came from a newborn girl in good health. In this chain, TRBV7-9 is recombined with TRBJ1-4; TRBD1 is a weak D gene call, 5 bases matching. At the DNA level, the sequence is TGTGCCAGCAGCTTAGTGGACAAGATCTCAACTAATGAAAAACTGTTTTTT. It translates as CASSLVDKISTNEKLFF.